Shown below are 6 T cell receptor beta chains from a single sample sequenced in a study of OX40 agonist ivuxolimab in advanced cancers. The protocol was immunoSEQ multiplex PCR, while the TCRdb copy is restricted to in-frame clones and leaves out a portion. The data hold 65,000 to 85,000 clones, with approximately 81% observed a single time. The material sequenced was CD4+ or CD8+ T cells sorted from blood, taken in a trial of the OX40 agonist ivuxolimab. Source of these receptors: an adult with an advanced solid tumor such as melanoma, head and neck, liver or kidney cancer.

This rearrangement joins TRBV11-2 to TRBJ1-4; 10 bases agree with TRBD1. The length of the CDR3 is 16 residues. Germline CDR1 reads SGHAT; CDR2 reads FQNNGV. V was pared by 3 bases and J by 6 bases, with 7 bases of the junction left unmatched. In DNA form, the CDR3 reads TGTGCCAGCAGCTTCAGTCTGGGACAGGGGCATGAAAAACTGTTTTTT. Its protein is CASSFSLGQGHEKLFF.

This clone appeared once. The chain couples TRBV2 to TRBJ2-5, with 10 positions matching TRBD1. Germline V gives CDR1 SNHLY, CDR2 FYNNEI. The CDR3 has 14 amino acids. V gave up 5 bases and J gave up 5 bases; unmatched junction bases: 5. DNA of the CDR3: TGTGCCAGCAGTACGACAGGGGGCCCTGAGACCCAGTACTTC. Its translation: CASSTTGGPETQYF.

V is TRBV2 and J is TRBJ2-1, with TRBD2 matching over 7 bases. The CDR3 totals 13 residues. The trim removed 3 bases at V and 10 bases at J, leaving 6 bases unmatched. Germline CDR1 SNHLY, CDR2 FYNNEI. The CDR3 region is CASSDQLAPEQFF. CDR3 DNA sequence: TGTGCCAGCAGTGACCAACTAGCGCCAGAGCAGTTCTTC. Drawing the rest from reference TRBV2 and TRBJ2-1, the complete variable domain is EPEVTQTPSHQVTQMGQEVILRCVPISNHLYFYWYRQILGQKVEFLVSFYNNEISEKSEIFDDQFSVERPDGSNFTLKIRSTKLEDSAMYFCASSDQLAPEQFFGPGTRLTVL.

V gene TRBV28 combines with J gene TRBJ1-1; D uncertain. V was cut by 5 bases and J by 0 bases, with 13 bases left in between. In germline, CDR1 is MDHEN, CDR2 SYDVKM. CDR3 length equals 15 residues. The CDR3 DNA is TGTGCCAGCAGTCCCCCAAACAGAATGAACACTGAAGCTTTCTTT. It encodes CASSPPNRMNTEAFF.

V gene TRBV28 combines with J gene TRBJ1-1; TRBD1 agrees at 8 bases. The ends lost 3 bases at V and 5 bases at J; junction bases unmatched: 8. Germline values: CDR1 MDHEN, CDR2 SYDVKM. This CDR3 has 15 amino acids. The CDR3 spells CASSFADRATTEAFF. CDR3 DNA sequence: TGTGCCAGCAGTTTTGCGGACAGGGCTACGACTGAAGCTTTCTTT.

The chain has TRBV2 and TRBJ2-5; D possibly corresponds to TRBD2 (6 bases). Germline-derived CDR1 and CDR2 are SNHLY and FYNNEI. This CDR3 has 16 amino acids. Trimming removed 7 bases from V and 7 bases from J, with 25 bases in between. In nucleotides, the CDR3 is TGTGCCAGCAACTCCCGAAGGGCCTCGGGGGTAGGGACCCAGTACTTC. Protein sequence: CASNSRRASGVGTQYF.